These 15 T cell receptor beta chains were sequenced from one sample in a study of cytomegalovirus exposure and HLA in healthy donors. Clones were read by immunoSEQ multiplex PCR, and TCRdb kept only the in-frame ones, dropping some. The table shows about 160,000 clones, with 90% to 97% occurring only once. The sample taken for sequencing was PBMCs. These receptors were collected from a woman between 18 and 30 years old in good health and CMV-seronegative.

The V gene is TRBV5-6, the J gene TRBJ1-2; D is undetermined. The germline gives CDR1 SGHDT, CDR2 YYEEEE. The CDR3 has 15 amino acids. The V end was cut by 3 bases, the J end by 1 base, with 13 bases between. The CDR3 sequence is CASSSLEFLNYGYTF. DNA of the CDR3: TGTGCCAGCAGCTCTTTAGAGTTTCTTAACTATGGCTACACCTTC.

The chain carries TRBV9 and TRBJ2-7; no definite D call. Germline values: CDR1 SGDLS, CDR2 YYNGEE. Deletions cut 4 bases from V and 2 bases from J, with 13 bases between. The CDR3 has 14 amino acids. The CDR3: CASSKRDLAYEQYF. Here the CDR3 DNA reads TGTGCCAGCAGCAAACGAGACCTAGCCTACGAGCAGTACTTC.

The chain joins TRBV5-4 to TRBJ2-5; the match to TRBD2 covers 7 bases. Germline values: CDR1 SGHNT, CDR2 YYREEE (reference sequence). V lost 5 bases to trimming and J lost 2 bases; unmatched junction nucleotides: 3. This CDR3 spans 13 amino acids. CDR3 amino acids: CASRKGGQETQYF. In DNA form, the CDR3 reads TGTGCCAGCAGGAAGGGAGGGCAAGAGACCCAGTACTTC.

The chain recombines TRBV6-5 with TRBJ2-4, with TRBD2 identical over 8 bases. Germline V gene data show CDR1 as MNHEY and CDR2 as SVGAGI. There are 15 residues in the CDR3. V gave up 4 bases and J gave up 3 bases; unmatched junction bases: 5. CDR3 sequence (DNA): TGTGCCAGCAGTTCTTTCAGCGGGGGCAAAAACATTCAGTACTTC. This gives the protein CASSSFSGGKNIQYF.

The gene calls are TRBV27 and TRBJ2-7; 12 nucleotides match TRBD2. This CDR3 comprises 15 residues. The V and J ends lost 6 bases and 2 bases, in that order; junction bases with no gene match: 5. Germline V gene data show CDR1 as MNHEY and CDR2 as SMNVEV (reference sequence). For the CDR3, the DNA is TGTGCCAGCAGCTATACTAGCGGGGGGACCTACGAGCAGTACTTC. Translated: CASSYTSGGTYEQYF.

J is TRBJ1-5 and V is TRBV2; D is uncertain. Germline values: CDR1 SNHLY, CDR2 FYNNEI. This CDR3 is built from 12 residues. Trimming pared 8 bases from V and 4 bases from J, leaving 9 bases between. CDR3 coding DNA: TGTGCCAGCGGCCAACAGAATCAGCCCCAGCATTTT. Its protein product is CASGQQNQPQHF.

This sequence joins TRBV19 and TRBJ2-2; TRBD1 is a possible D gene (5 bases). Per germline, CDR1 LNHDA and CDR2 SQIVND (reference sequence). V was pared by 6 bases and J by 1 base, with 12 bases between. The CDR3 is made up of 15 amino acids. The CDR3 bases are TGTGCCAGTAGATTACAGGCGCTGAACACCGGGGAGCTGTTTTTT. Residues: CASRLQALNTGELFF.

This sequence joins TRBV6-6 and TRBJ2-7; 9 bases line up with TRBD2. The CDR3 spans 15 residues. The trim removed 10 bases at V and 2 bases at J, leaving 12 bases unmatched. Germline CDR1 and CDR2: MNHNY and SVGAGI (reference sequence). CDR3 sequence: CATRTGGGGAYEQYF. CDR3 sequence (DNA): TGTGCCACCCGAACCGGGGGCGGGGGGGCCTACGAGCAGTACTTC.

The CDR3 nucleotides are TGTGCCAGCAGCCTACAGGGAAGCTCCTACAATGAGCAGTTCTTC. Residues: CASSLQGSSYNEQFF. The J gene is TRBJ2-1, the V gene TRBV7-2; tentatively, D is TRBD1 (6 bases). V was trimmed by 5 bases and J by 0 bases, leaving 11 bases between them. Germline V gene data show CDR1 as SGHTA and CDR2 as FQGNSA. The CDR3 consists of 15 residues.

This chain joins TRBV7-3 and TRBJ2-3; maybe TRBD2 (5 bases). The CDR3 has 14 residues. Germline values: CDR1 SGHTA, CDR2 FQGTGA. Trimming shortened V by 2 bases and J by 5 bases, and 11 bases separated the two germline ends. CDR3: CASSLEGGRDTQYF. The CDR3 DNA follows: TGTGCCAGCAGCTTAGAGGGCGGACGAGATACGCAGTATTTT.

This clone has only one observation. The V gene is TRBV10-3, the J gene TRBJ1-5; 8 bases align to TRBD1. The CDR3 sequence is 15 residues long. Trimming took 3 bases from V and 0 from J; bases not matched to a gene: 1. Germline-derived CDR1 and CDR2 are ENHRY and SYGVKD. In DNA form, the CDR3 reads TGTGCCATCAGTGACGGGACAGGTAGCAATCAGCCCCAGCATTTT. It encodes CAISDGTGSNQPQHF.

The chain combines TRBV4-1 with TRBJ2-4; possibly TRBD2 for D (6 bases). V lost 1 base to trimming and J lost 9 bases, with 13 bases between them. CDR1 is MGHRA, CDR2 YSYEKL, per germline. The CDR3 is made up of 14 amino acids. The CDR3 sequence: CASSQVGTVAIQYF. CDR3 DNA: TGCGCCAGCAGCCAAGTAGGGACTGTGGCCATTCAGTACTTC.

The rearrangement joins TRBV19 to TRBJ2-5; D uncertain. The CDR3 totals 13 residues. Germline values: CDR1 LNHDA, CDR2 SQIVND (reference sequence). Trimming took 0 bases from V and 5 from J, leaving 7 bases between them. The CDR3, as DNA: TGTGCCAGTAGTATAGATAACTGGGAGACCCAGTACTTC. It is translated as CASSIDNWETQYF.

The chain is built from TRBV6-6 and TRBJ1-4; TRBD1 agrees at 7 bases. Germline lookup yields CDR1 MNHNY and CDR2 SVGAGI (reference sequence). The CDR3 extends over 15 amino acids. Trimming at V came to 4 bases and at J to 6 bases, leaving 8 bases not matched to a gene. The CDR3, as DNA: TGTGCCAGCAGTTCCCAGGGGGATTACTATGAAAAACTGTTTTTT. The encoded protein is CASSSQGDYYEKLFF.

The chain joins TRBV4-1 to TRBJ1-4; D uncertain. The CDR3 runs 12 residues. CDR1 is MGHRA, CDR2 YSYEKL, per germline. Trimming left V 7 bases short and J 8 bases short, with 11 bases between. The CDR3 here is CASTGWEEKLFF. The DNA for the CDR3 is TGCGCCAGCACGGGGTGGGAGGAAAAACTGTTTTTT.